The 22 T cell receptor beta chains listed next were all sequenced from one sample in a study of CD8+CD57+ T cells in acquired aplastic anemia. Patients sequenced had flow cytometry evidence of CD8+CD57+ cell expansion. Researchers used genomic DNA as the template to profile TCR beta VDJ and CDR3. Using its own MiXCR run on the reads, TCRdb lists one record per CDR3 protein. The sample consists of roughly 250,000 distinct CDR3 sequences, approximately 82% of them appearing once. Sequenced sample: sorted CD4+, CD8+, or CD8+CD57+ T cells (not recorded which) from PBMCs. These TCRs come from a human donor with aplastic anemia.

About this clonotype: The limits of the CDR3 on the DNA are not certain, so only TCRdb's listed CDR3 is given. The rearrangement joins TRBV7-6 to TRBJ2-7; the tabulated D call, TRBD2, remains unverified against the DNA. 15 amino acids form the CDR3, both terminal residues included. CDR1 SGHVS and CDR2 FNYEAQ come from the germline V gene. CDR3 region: CASSLNNEPFFGPYF.

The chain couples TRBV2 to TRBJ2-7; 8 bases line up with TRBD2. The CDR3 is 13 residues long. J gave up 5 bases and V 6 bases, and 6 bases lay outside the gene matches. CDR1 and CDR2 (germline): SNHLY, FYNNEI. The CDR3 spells CASSVAGGHEQYF. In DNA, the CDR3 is TGTGCCAGCAGCGTTGCGGGGGGCCACGAGCAGTACTTC.

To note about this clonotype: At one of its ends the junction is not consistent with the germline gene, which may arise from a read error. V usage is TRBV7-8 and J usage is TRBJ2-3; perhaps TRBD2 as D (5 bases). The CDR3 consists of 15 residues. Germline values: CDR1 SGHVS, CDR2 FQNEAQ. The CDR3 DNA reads TGTGCCAGCAGCGTACTATCGGGGAACACAGCTACGCAGTATTTT. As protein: CASSVLSGNTATQYF.

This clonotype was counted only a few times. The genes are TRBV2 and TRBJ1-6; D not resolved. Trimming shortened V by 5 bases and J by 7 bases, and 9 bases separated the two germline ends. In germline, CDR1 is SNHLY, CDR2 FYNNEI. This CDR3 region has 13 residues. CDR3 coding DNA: TGTGCCAGCAGTCCTGTTGGGAATTCACCCCTCCACTTT. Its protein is CASSPVGNSPLHF.

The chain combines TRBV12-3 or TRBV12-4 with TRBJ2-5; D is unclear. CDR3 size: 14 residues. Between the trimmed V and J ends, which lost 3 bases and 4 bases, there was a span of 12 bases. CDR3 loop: CASSFSRDRETQYF. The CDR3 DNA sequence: TGTGCCAGCAGTTTCTCGCGAGATAGAGAGACCCAGTACTTC.

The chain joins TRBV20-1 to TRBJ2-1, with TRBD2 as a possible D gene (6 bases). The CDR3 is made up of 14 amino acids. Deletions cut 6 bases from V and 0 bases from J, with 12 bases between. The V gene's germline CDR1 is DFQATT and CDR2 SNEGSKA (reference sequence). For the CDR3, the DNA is TGCAGTGCCGACACGGGAGTCTCCTACAATGAGCAGTTCTTC. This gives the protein CSADTGVSYNEQFF.

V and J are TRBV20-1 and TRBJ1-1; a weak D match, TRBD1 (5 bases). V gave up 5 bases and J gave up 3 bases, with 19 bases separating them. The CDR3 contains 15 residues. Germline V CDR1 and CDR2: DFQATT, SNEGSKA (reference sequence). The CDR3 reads CSALFGANTDTEAFF. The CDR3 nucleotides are TGCAGTGCTCTTTTTGGGGCGAACACTGACACTGAAGCTTTCTTT.

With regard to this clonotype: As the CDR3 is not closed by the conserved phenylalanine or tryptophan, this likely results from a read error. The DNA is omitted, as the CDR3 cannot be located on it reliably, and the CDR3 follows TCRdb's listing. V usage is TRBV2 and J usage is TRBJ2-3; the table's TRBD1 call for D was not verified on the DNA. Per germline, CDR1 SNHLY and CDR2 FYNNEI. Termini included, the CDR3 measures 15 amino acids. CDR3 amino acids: CASSDGGQNEQFFGP.

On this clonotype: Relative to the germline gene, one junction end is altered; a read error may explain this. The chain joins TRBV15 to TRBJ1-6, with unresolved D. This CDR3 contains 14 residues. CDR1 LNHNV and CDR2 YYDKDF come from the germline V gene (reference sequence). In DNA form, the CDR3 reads TGTGCCCCAAGCCGGCGCTCCAGCCAAGAGACCCTGTACTTC. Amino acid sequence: CAPSRRSSQETLYF.

CDR3 DNA sequence: TGTGCCAGCAGTACGGTGGGGTCGCCTTCCTACGAGCAGTACGTC. It codes for CASSTVGSPSYEQYV. V usage is TRBV25-1 and J usage is TRBJ2-7; D is undetermined. This CDR3 region has 15 residues. The V and J ends lost 5 bases and 1 base respectively, with 15 bases between them. Germline V CDR1 and CDR2: MGHDK, SYGVNS.

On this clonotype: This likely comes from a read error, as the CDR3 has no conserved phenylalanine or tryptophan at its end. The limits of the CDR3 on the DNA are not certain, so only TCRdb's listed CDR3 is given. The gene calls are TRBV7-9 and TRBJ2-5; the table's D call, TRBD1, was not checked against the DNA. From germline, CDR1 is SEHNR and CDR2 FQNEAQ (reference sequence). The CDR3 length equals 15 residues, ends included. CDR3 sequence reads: CASSLQGSWGGAEYL.

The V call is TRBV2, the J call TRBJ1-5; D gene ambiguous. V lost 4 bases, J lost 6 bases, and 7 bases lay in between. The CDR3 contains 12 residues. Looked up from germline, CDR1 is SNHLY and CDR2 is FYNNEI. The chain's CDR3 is CASSVPVQPQHF. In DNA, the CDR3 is TGTGCCAGCAGTGTACCGGTTCAGCCCCAGCATTTT.

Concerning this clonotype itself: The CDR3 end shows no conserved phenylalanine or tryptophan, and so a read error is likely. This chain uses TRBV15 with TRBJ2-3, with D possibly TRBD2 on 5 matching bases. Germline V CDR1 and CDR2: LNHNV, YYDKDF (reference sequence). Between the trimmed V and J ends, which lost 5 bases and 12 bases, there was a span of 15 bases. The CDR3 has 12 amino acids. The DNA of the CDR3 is TGTGCCACCAGCGGAGGCTCAGAGAAACAGTATCAT. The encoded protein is CATSGGSEKQYH.

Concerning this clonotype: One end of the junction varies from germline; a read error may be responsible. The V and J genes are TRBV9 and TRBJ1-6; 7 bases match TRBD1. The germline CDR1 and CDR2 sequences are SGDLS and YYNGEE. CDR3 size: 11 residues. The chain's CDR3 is CASSVLRGRWF. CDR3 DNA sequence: TGTGCCAGCAGCGTACTGAGGGGGCGCTGGTTT.

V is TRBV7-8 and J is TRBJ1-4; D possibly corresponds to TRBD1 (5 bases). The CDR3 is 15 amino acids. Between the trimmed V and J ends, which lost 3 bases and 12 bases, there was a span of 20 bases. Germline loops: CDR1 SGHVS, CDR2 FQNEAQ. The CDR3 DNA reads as TGTGCCAGCAGCTTCGGGGGAGGGCCCGATACGCAACTGTTTTTT. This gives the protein CASSFGGGPDTQLFF.

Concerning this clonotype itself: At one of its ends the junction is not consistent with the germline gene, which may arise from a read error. The CDR3 DNA reads as TGTGCCAGCAGCTTGGCGGGGCCTTACAATAAGCAGTTTTTT. Encoded protein: CASSLAGPYNKQFF. The rearrangement links TRBV7-3 to TRBJ2-3; D may be TRBD2 (6 bases). CDR1 is SGHTA, CDR2 FQGTGA, per germline. The CDR3 spans 14 residues.

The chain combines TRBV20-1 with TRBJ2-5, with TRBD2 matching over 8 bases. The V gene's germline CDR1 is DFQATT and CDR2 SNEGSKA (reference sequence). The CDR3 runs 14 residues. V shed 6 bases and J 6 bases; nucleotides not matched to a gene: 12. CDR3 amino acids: CSASGGRPMKTQYF. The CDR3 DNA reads TGCAGTGCCAGCGGGGGCAGACCCATGAAGACCCAGTACTTC.

As DNA, the CDR3 is TGTGCCACCAGCAGGTGCTGCGACACGGACACAGAGACCCAGTACTTC. Residues: CATSRCCDTDTETQYF. The chain employs TRBV15 and TRBJ2-5; weak D call: TRBD1 (5 bases). Germline V gene data show CDR1 as LNHNV and CDR2 as YYDKDF (reference sequence). V lost 3 bases and J 4 bases, leaving 18 bases between the germline ends. This CDR3 region has 16 residues. The full variable domain, with the rest looked up from reference TRBV15 and TRBJ2-5, is DAMVIQNPRYQVTQFGKPVTLSCSQTLNHNVMYWYQQKSSQAPKLLFHYYDKDFNNEADTPDNFQSRRPNTSFCFLDIRSPGLGDTAMYLCATSRCCDTDTETQYFGPGTRLLVL.

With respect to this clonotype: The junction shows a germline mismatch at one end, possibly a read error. The CDR3 here is CASSLGRGPGRANVLTF. The CDR3, as DNA: TGTGCCAGCAGCTTAGGGAGGGGTCCCGGTAGGGCGAACGTCCTGACTTTC. This sequence joins TRBV7-2 and TRBJ2-6; D perhaps matches TRBD2 (6 bases). This CDR3 is 17 amino acids long. From germline, CDR1 is SGHTA and CDR2 FQGNSA.

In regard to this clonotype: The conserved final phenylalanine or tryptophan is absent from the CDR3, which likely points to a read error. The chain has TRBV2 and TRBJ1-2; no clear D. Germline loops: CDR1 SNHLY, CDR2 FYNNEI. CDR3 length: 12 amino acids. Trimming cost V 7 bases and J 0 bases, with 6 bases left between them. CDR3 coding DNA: TGTGCCAGCAAAGAAGCTAACTATGGCTACACCCTC. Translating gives CASKEANYGYTL.

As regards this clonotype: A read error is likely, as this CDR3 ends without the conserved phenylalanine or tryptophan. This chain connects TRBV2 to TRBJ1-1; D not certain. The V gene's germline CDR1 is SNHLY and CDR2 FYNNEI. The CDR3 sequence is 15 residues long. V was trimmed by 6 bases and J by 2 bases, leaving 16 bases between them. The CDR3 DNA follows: TGTGCCAGCAGCGTCGAGCTCACAGATAACACTGAAGCTTTCTCA. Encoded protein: CASSVELTDNTEAFS.

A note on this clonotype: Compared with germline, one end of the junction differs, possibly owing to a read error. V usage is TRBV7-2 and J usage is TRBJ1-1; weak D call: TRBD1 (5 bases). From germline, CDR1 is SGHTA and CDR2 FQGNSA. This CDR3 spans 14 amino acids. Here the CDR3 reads CASSLATVHAEAYF. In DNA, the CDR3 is TGTGCCAGCAGCCTAGCGACAGTACACGCTGAAGCGTACTTT. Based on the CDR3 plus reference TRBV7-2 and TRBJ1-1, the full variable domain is GAGVSQSPSNKVTEKGKDVELRCDPISGHTALYWYRQSLGQGLEFLIYFQGNSAPDKSGLPSDRFSAERTGGSVSTLTIQRTQQEDSAVYLCASSLATVHAEAYFGQGTRLTVV.